The T cell receptor (beta chain) under discussion was sequenced for a study of blood T cell repertoires in COVID-19. Study background: The United States, Italy and Spain were the sources of the acute and convalescent COVID-19 samples. Sample material is recorded as cDNA or gDNA derived from T cells, B-cell-depleted T cells, or PBMCs.

The length of the CDR3 is 16 residues. The V gene lost 6 bases and the J gene lost 7 bases, with 21 bases spanning the gap. From germline, CDR1 is LNHNV and CDR2 YYDKDF (reference sequence). Assay used: immunoSEQ multiplex PCR; TCRdb lists only in-frame clones, some missing. The table includes 140,000 to 150,000 clones, 88% detected once. The chain has TRBV15 and TRBJ2-2; possible D gene TRBD2, 6 bases. Sample: peripheral blood. The clonotype comes from a human donor in a cohort sampled during active COVID-19. CDR3 amino acids: CATRLQGGRLSGELFF. The CDR3, as DNA: TGTGCCACCAGACTTCAGGGAGGCCGGCTTAGCGGGGAGCTGTTTTTT. Full variable domain (remainder filled in from reference TRBV15 and TRBJ2-2): DAMVIQNPRYQVTQFGKPVTLSCSQTLNHNVMYWYQQKSSQAPKLLFHYYDKDFNNEADTPDNFQSRRPNTSFCFLDIRSPGLGDTAMYLCATRLQGGRLSGELFFGEGSRLTVL.